The 14 T cell receptor beta chains given below trace back to one sample, sequenced in a study of blood T cell repertoires in COVID-19. The assay was immunoSEQ multiplex PCR, and TCRdb's table has in-frame clones only and misses some. The sample holds 100,000 to 110,000 clones, almost 80% seen once. Sample: peripheral blood. The source of these receptors is a man in his 70s with active or convalescent COVID-19.

The CDR3 here is CATGIGTGSTGELFF. As DNA, the CDR3 is TGTGCCACTGGCATCGGGACAGGGAGTACCGGGGAGCTGTTTTTT. The V gene is TRBV19, the J gene TRBJ2-2; TRBD1 agrees at 9 bases. Unmatched junction bases numbered 11, after V lost 10 bases and J lost 5 bases. This CDR3 has 15 residues. From germline, CDR1 is LNHDA and CDR2 SQIVND (reference sequence).

V gene TRBV6-5 combines with J gene TRBJ2-7, with D tentatively TRBD1 (5 bases). The CDR3 spans 13 residues. Germline CDR1 MNHEY, CDR2 SVGAGI. V gave up 7 bases and J gave up 1 base, with 11 bases separating them. The CDR3 reads CASIRTLSYEQYF. The CDR3, as DNA: TGTGCCAGCATTCGGACACTATCCTACGAGCAGTACTTC.

This clone was seen once. This sequence joins TRBV25-1 and TRBJ1-3; TRBD1 matches at 8 bases. Germline trimming cut 4 bases from V and 0 bases from J; bases unmatched to any gene: 5. This CDR3 is 16 amino acids long. Germline CDR1 and CDR2: MGHDK and SYGVNS. CDR3 sequence: CASSAQTGVSGNTIYF. CDR3 bases: TGTGCCAGCAGTGCCCAGACAGGGGTCTCTGGAAACACCATATATTTT.

This clone has at least ten counts. The CDR3 protein is CASSVTGDQSPLHF. For the CDR3, the DNA is TGTGCCAGCAGCGTTACAGGGGATCAGTCACCCCTCCACTTT. The chain joins TRBV3-1 (or the pseudogene TRBV3-2) to TRBJ1-6; 7 nucleotides match TRBD1. With 5 bases clipped from V and 10 bases from J, the junction kept 8 bases outside the gene matches. The CDR3 sequence is 14 residues long. Germline V lookup: CDR1 LGHDT, CDR2 YNNKEL (reference sequence).

V is TRBV27 and J is TRBJ1-5; the D is unclear. The CDR3 consists of 12 residues. Germline CDR1 reads MNHEY; CDR2 reads SMNVEV (reference sequence). Trimming removed 3 bases at V and 4 bases at J, with 4 bases between. The CDR3 bases are TGTGCCAGCAGTTTTTTAAATCAGCCCCAGCATTTT. Residues: CASSFLNQPQHF.

V usage is TRBV30 and J usage is TRBJ2-5, with D possibly TRBD1 on 5 matching bases. Germline assignment: CDR1 GTSNPN and CDR2 SVGIG (reference sequence). This CDR3 contains 13 residues. Trimming removed 4 bases from V and 6 bases from J, with 15 bases in between. The chain's CDR3 is CAWTLKQEKTQYF. CDR3 DNA sequence: TGTGCCTGGACCCTCAAACAGGAGAAGACCCAGTACTTC.

The CDR3 nucleotides read TGTGCCAGCAGCCGGGGACAGGTCTACGAGCAGTACTTC. Translated: CASSRGQVYEQYF. V and J are TRBV12-3 or TRBV12-4 and TRBJ2-7, with 8 bases that match TRBD1. The CDR3 length is 13 residues. V was clipped by 6 bases and J by 3 bases; unmatched bases: 4.

The V and J genes are TRBV15 and TRBJ2-5, with 15 bases matching TRBD2. Losses at the gene ends were 2 bases for V and 3 bases for J; bases not matched to a gene: 10. This CDR3 is built from 19 residues. Germline CDR1 is LNHNV and CDR2 is YYDKDF (reference sequence). The CDR3 nucleotides are TGTGCCACCAGCAGAACTGGACTAGCGGGGGGGCCGAGGGAAGAGACCCAGTACTTC. This sequence encodes CATSRTGLAGGPREETQYF.

As DNA, the CDR3 is TGTGCCAGCAGTTTACGCAGGGAGGCAGGCAAAAACATTCAGTACTTC. Its protein is CASSLRREAGKNIQYF. The chain carries TRBV27 and TRBJ2-4; TRBD2 is a possible D gene (6 bases). V was clipped by 2 bases and J by 3 bases, with 14 bases between them. CDR1 is MNHEY and CDR2 is SMNVEV in the germline V gene (reference sequence). The CDR3 is made up of 16 amino acids.

The genes are TRBV29-1 and TRBJ1-2; 8 bases are shared with TRBD1. CDR1 SQVTM and CDR2 ANQGSEA come from the germline V gene. CDR3 size: 13 residues. The V gene end was trimmed by 6 bases and the J gene end by 4 bases; junction bases not matched to a gene: 7. As DNA, the CDR3 is TGCAGCGTCCAGGACAGGGCCGGCTATGGCTACACCTTC. Translation: CSVQDRAGYGYTF.

This chain joins TRBV7-2 and TRBJ1-6; 8 bases agree with TRBD1. The CDR3 runs to 15 residues. The V gene end was trimmed by 2 bases and the J gene end by 6 bases; junction bases not matched to a gene: 3. The V gene's germline CDR1 is SGHTA and CDR2 FQGNSA. CDR3 loop: CASSLQGARNSPLHF. CDR3 sequence (DNA): TGTGCCAGCAGCTTACAGGGGGCGCGTAATTCACCCCTCCACTTT.

The J gene is TRBJ1-3, the V gene TRBV4-3, with D uncertain. CDR1 is LGHNA, CDR2 YSLEER, per germline. This CDR3 is 14 amino acids long. Trimming left V 0 bases short and J 4 bases short, with 7 bases between. CDR3 region: CASSQDPGGNTIYF. The CDR3 bases are TGCGCCAGCAGCCAAGATCCAGGCGGAAACACCATATATTTT.

The chain couples TRBV19 to TRBJ2-7; the D gene is possibly TRBD2 (6 bases). V was cut by 8 bases and J by 6 bases, with 20 bases left in between. The germline gives CDR1 LNHDA, CDR2 SQIVND (reference sequence). This CDR3 is 14 amino acids long. The CDR3 sequence: CASETVAGYGEQYF. DNA of the CDR3: TGTGCCAGTGAAACTGTGGCGGGGTATGGCGAGCAGTACTTC.

This clone was recorded once. V and J are TRBV9 and TRBJ2-3, with D perhaps TRBD2 (6 bases). The CDR3 runs 16 residues. V dropped 3 bases and J dropped 0 bases, with 14 bases sitting between them. Germline values: CDR1 SGDLS, CDR2 YYNGEE. CDR3: CASSGQPGLSTDTQYF. CDR3 in DNA: TGTGCCAGCAGCGGGCAACCGGGACTGAGCACAGATACGCAGTATTTT. Supplemented by reference TRBV9 and TRBJ2-3, the full variable domain reads DSGVTQTPKHLITATGQRVTLRCSPRSGDLSVYWYQQSLDQGLQFLIQYYNGEERAKGNILERFSAQQFPDLHSELNLSSLELGDSALYFCASSGQPGLSTDTQYFGPGTRLTVL.